This T cell receptor beta chain was found in a study of OX40 agonist ivuxolimab in advanced cancers. Overall study context: Patients received intravenous ivuxolimab every 2 weeks at 0.01 to 10 mg/kg.

Method: immunoSEQ multiplex PCR; TCRdb's copy keeps in-frame clones and lacks some. The table records 35,000 to 45,000 clones, 74% of them present only once. V was pared by 5 bases and J by 2 bases, with 11 bases between. CDR1 is MNHEY and CDR2 is SVGAGI in the germline V gene. The CDR3 is made up of 14 amino acids. This sequence joins TRBV6-5 and TRBJ2-3; possible D gene TRBD1, 5 bases. This TCR was sampled from an adult with an advanced solid tumor such as melanoma, head and neck, liver or kidney cancer. The sequencing here drew on CD4+ or CD8+ T cells sorted from blood, taken in a trial of the OX40 agonist ivuxolimab. CDR3 DNA: TGTGCCAGCAGTAAAGGGGTTTTCACAGATACGCAGTATTTT. It encodes CASSKGVFTDTQYF.